Shown below are 7 T cell receptor beta chains from a single sample sequenced in a study of blood T cell repertoires in COVID-19. Sequenced by immunoSEQ multiplex PCR; TCRdb stores in-frame clones only, minus some. This sample yields about 280,000 clones, of which 75% to 90% are seen a single time; around 12% belongs to the top ten. Sequencing was performed on peripheral blood. The receptors come from a woman aged 70-85 years with COVID-19, enrolled during active disease.

The CDR3 DNA sequence: TGTGCCAGCAGTTACCAAGTGTTTGTAGCGGGGGCCAAAAACATTCAGTACTTC. Protein: CASSYQVFVAGAKNIQYF. The V gene is TRBV6-2 or TRBV6-3, the J gene TRBJ2-4; TRBD2 matches at 8 bases. The junction had 10 bases not matched to a gene; V was cut back by 2 bases and J by 1 base. This CDR3 contains 18 residues. Per the germline V gene, CDR1 is MNHEY and CDR2 is SVGEGT.

The rearrangement links TRBV5-1 to TRBJ1-2; D unclear. Germline CDR1 and CDR2: SGHRS and YFSETQ. Trimming shortened V by 4 bases and J by 6 bases, and 10 bases separated the two germline ends. The CDR3 loop spans 12 amino acids. The CDR3 spells CASSQGRDGYTF. The CDR3 nucleotides are TGCGCCAGCAGCCAAGGGAGGGATGGCTACACCTTC.

The CDR3, as DNA: TGCGCCAGCAGCCAAGATGGGGGGGACTATGGCTACACCTTC. The encoded protein is CASSQDGGDYGYTF. The V and J genes are TRBV4-3 and TRBJ1-2; TRBD1 might be the D (5 bases). Germline V gene sequence: CDR1 LGHNA, CDR2 YSLEER. V lost 0 bases and J lost 3, with 8 bases in between. The CDR3 is 14 residues long.

V is TRBV29-1 and J is TRBJ2-2, with 8 bases fitting TRBD2. Germline V gene data show CDR1 as SQVTM and CDR2 as ANQGSEA. With 5 bases clipped from V and 0 bases from J, the junction kept 2 bases outside the gene matches. CDR3 length equals 14 residues. Here the CDR3 DNA reads TGCAGCGTTAGCGGGGGAACGAACACCGGGGAGCTGTTTTTT. Translated, it gives CSVSGGTNTGELFF.

The chain combines TRBV27 with TRBJ2-5; 8 bases are a match to TRBD1. Germline CDR1 reads MNHEY; CDR2 reads SMNVEV (reference sequence). This CDR3 has 15 residues. V lost 2 bases to trimming and J lost 10 bases; unmatched junction nucleotides: 12. CDR3: CASSLLRTGLVDQYF. The DNA of the CDR3 is TGTGCCAGCAGTTTACTCAGGACAGGGTTGGTGGACCAGTACTTC.

As regards this clone: Sequence at one end of the junction differs from germline and may be a read error. J is TRBJ1-1 and V is TRBV25-1; perhaps TRBD1 as D (6 bases). This CDR3 has 12 amino acids. Germline lookup yields CDR1 MGHDK and CDR2 SYGVNS. The CDR3 DNA follows: TGCTACCTGAGGACAGTGAACACTGAAGCTTTCTTT. The encoded protein is CYLRTVNTEAFF.

The chain joins TRBV19 to TRBJ1-3, with 7 positions matching TRBD1. The CDR3 runs to 16 residues. Germline CDR1 reads LNHDA; CDR2 reads SQIVND (reference sequence). V lost 3 bases and J lost 0; bases outside the gene matches: 5. The CDR3 loop is CASSMGQPYSGNTIYF. The CDR3 nucleotides are TGTGCCAGTAGTATGGGACAGCCCTACTCTGGAAACACCATATATTTT.